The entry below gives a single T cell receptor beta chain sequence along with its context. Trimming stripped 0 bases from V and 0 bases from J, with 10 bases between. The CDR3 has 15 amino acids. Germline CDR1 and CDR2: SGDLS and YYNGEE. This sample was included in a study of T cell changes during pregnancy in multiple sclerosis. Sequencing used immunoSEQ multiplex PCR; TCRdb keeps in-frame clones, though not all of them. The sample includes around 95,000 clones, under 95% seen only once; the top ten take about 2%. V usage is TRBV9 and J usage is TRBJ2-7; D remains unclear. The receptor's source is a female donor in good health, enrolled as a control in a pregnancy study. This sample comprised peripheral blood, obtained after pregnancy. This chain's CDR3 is CASSVAASASYEQYF. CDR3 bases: TGTGCCAGCAGCGTAGCTGCGTCCGCCTCCTACGAGCAGTACTTC.